This TCR beta chain emerged from a study of OX40 agonist ivuxolimab in advanced cancers. A note on this clone: What it recognizes is unknown. One end of the junction does not line up with germline, which may come from a read error.

This CDR3 has 15 amino acids. CDR1 is MGHRA and CDR2 is YSYEKL in the germline V gene. Findings and caveats of the study: The study observed clonal expansion of CD4+ and CD8+ blood T cells by week 6 at 0.1 to 3.0 mg/kg.

The protocol was immunoSEQ multiplex PCR, while the TCRdb copy is restricted to in-frame clones and leaves out a portion. Among 73,000 or so clones listed, 84% were seen once. The receptor was isolated from an adult with an advanced solid tumor such as melanoma, head and neck, liver or kidney cancer. This rearrangement joins TRBV4-1 to TRBJ2-7; 7 positions match TRBD1. The sample here was CD4+ or CD8+ T cells sorted from blood, taken in a trial of the OX40 agonist ivuxolimab. The CDR3 here is CASSQTPGGSYGQYF. For the CDR3, the DNA is TGCGCCAGCAGCCAGACCCCAGGGGGTAGTTACGGGCAGTACTTC.